The TCR beta chain described here comes from a study of blood T cell repertoires in COVID-19. Germline V gives CDR1 WSHSY, CDR2 SAAADI. This CDR3 is 14 amino acids long. With V trimmed by 6 bases and J by 4 bases, 5 bases remained unmatched. Produced via immunoSEQ multiplex PCR; TCRdb's table is partial and in-frame only. Among 280,000 or so clones listed, 85% were seen once. The sequencing sample was made of peripheral blood. This sequence was found in a human donor in a cohort sampled during active COVID-19. The J gene is TRBJ1-5, the V gene TRBV10-2, with 8 bases aligning to TRBD1. CDR3 region: CASRETGGNQPQHF. In nucleotides, the CDR3 is TGCGCCAGCAGAGAAACAGGGGGGAATCAGCCCCAGCATTTT.